A single sample gave rise to the 3 T cell receptor beta chains below, sequenced in a study of PD-1 blockade in classical Hodgkin lymphoma (dated by TCRdb to the early 2020s). According to the study, the label for this sample's time point signals: cycle 1 day 1 (C1D1), immediately before nivolumab initiation. Every trial patient had relapsed after autologous stem cell transplantation, and cohorts A, B and C differed in prior brentuximab vedotin exposure. Library prep was done by the immunoSEQ multiplex PCR assay. In its TCRdb copy, this immuneACCESS table keeps in-frame sequences only and misses some clones. Where compared with another copy, unresolved V genes explain less than half of these, and the others have no known cause. Present in this sample are 40,000 to 45,000 clones, around 80% of which were seen just once. The ten biggest clones cover about an eighth of the sample. The specimen was peripheral blood mononuclear cells (PBMCs), collected at baseline. The receptors derive from a human donor with classical Hodgkin lymphoma.

V is TRBV2 and J is TRBJ2-3, with 11 nucleotides matching TRBD2. Per the germline V gene, CDR1 is SNHLY and CDR2 is FYNNEI. V shed 7 bases and J 2 bases; nucleotides not matched to a gene: 8. This CDR3 comprises 16 residues. CDR3 nucleotide sequence: TGTGCCAGCATTCCTGGGACTAGCGGTTTCACAGATACGCAGTATTTT. This sequence encodes CASIPGTSGFTDTQYF.

This rearrangement joins TRBV30 to TRBJ2-7; TRBD1 might be the D (5 bases). The V and J ends lost 0 bases and 0 bases respectively, with 12 bases between them. CDR1 GTSNPN and CDR2 SVGIG come from the germline V gene (reference sequence). The CDR3 length is 15 residues. CDR3 sequence (DNA): TGTGCCTGGAGTGTATTCAGCAGGGACTCCTACGAGCAGTACTTC. This codes for CAWSVFSRDSYEQYF.

This clone was recorded a few times. The V and J genes are TRBV7-9 and TRBJ2-2; TRBD2 agrees at 7 bases. This CDR3 comprises 12 residues. Germline CDR1 reads SEHNR; CDR2 reads FQNEAQ (reference sequence). J lost 8 bases, V lost 5 bases, and 2 bases had no gene match. CDR3 residues: CASSELAGELFF. The CDR3, as DNA: TGTGCCAGCAGCGAACTAGCGGGGGAGCTGTTTTTT.